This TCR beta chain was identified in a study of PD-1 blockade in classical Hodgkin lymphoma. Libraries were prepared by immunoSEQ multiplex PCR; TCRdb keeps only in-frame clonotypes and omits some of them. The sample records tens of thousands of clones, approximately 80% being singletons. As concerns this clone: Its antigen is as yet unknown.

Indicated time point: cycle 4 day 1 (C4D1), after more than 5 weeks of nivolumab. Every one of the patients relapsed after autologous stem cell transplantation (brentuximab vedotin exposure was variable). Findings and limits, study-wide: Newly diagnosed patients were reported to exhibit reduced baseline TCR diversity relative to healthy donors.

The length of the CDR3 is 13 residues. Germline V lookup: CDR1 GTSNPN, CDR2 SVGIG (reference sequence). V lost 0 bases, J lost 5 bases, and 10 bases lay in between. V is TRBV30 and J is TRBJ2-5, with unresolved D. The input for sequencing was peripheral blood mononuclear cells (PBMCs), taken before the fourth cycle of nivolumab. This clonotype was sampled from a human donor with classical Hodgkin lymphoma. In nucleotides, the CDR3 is TGTGCCTGGAGTGTCCAGGAAGGGGAGACCCAGTACTTC. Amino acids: CAWSVQEGETQYF.